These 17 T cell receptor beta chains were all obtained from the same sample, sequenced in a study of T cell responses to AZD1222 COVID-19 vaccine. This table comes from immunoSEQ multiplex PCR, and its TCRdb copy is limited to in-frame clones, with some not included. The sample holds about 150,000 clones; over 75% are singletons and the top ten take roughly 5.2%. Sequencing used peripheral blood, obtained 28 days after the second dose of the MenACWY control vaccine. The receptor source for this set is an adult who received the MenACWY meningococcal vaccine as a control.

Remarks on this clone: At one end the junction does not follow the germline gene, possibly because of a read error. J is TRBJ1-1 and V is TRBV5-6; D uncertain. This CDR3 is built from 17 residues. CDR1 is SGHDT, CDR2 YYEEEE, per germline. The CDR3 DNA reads TGTGCCAGCAACTTGATGAGGTCTAGAAATGAACGCACTGAAGCTTTCTTT. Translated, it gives CASNLMRSRNERTEAFF.

The CDR3 DNA reads TGTGCCAGCAGCTATACCCAGGGAGGTGACTATGGCTACACCTTC. Translation: CASSYTQGGDYGYTF. The genes are TRBV7-9 and TRBJ1-2, with D maybe TRBD1 (5 bases). Germline V gene data show CDR1 as SEHNR and CDR2 as FQNEAQ (reference sequence). This CDR3 is 15 amino acids long. V lost 4 bases, J lost 3 bases, and 15 bases lay in between.

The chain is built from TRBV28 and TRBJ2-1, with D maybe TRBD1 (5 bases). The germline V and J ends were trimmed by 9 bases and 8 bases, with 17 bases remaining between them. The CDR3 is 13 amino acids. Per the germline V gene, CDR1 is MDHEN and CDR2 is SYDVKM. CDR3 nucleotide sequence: TGTGCCAGTGGAAGCAGGGCCGGAGATGAGCAGTTCTTC. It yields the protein CASGSRAGDEQFF.

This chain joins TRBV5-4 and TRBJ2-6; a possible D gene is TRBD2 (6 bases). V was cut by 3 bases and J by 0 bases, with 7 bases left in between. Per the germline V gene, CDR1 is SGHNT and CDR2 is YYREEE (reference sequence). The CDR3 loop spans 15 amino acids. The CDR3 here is CASSSEGSGANVLTF. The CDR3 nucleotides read TGTGCCAGCAGCTCGGAGGGCTCTGGGGCCAACGTCCTGACTTTC.

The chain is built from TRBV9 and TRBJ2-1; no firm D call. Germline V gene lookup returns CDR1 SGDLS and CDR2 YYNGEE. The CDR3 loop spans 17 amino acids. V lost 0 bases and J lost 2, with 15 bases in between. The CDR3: CASSVVGSLRTYNEQFF. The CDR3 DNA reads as TGTGCCAGCAGCGTAGTAGGTAGCCTGAGAACCTACAATGAGCAGTTCTTC.

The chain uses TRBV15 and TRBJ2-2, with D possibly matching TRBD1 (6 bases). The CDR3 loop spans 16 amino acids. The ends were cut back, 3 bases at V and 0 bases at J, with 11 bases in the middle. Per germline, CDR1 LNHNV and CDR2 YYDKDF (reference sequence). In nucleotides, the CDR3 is TGTGCCACCAGCAGGAAAGGGGGTTCGAACACCGGGGAGCTGTTTTTT. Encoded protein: CATSRKGGSNTGELFF. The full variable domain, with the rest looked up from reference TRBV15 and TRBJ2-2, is DAMVIQNPRYQVTQFGKPVTLSCSQTLNHNVMYWYQQKSSQAPKLLFHYYDKDFNNEADTPDNFQSRRPNTSFCFLDIRSPGLGDTAMYLCATSRKGGSNTGELFFGEGSRLTVL.

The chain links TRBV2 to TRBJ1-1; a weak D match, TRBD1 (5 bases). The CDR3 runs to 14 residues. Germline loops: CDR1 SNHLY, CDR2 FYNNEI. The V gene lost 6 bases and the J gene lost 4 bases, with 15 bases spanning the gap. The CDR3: CASREQVGGTEAFF. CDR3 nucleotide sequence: TGTGCCAGCAGGGAACAGGTGGGGGGCACTGAAGCTTTCTTT.

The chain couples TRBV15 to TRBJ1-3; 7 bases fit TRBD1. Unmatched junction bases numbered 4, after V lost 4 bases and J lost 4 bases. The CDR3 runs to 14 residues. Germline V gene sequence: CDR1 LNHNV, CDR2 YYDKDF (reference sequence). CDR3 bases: TGTGCCACCAGCAAGGGGGCTAGAGGAAACACCATATATTTT. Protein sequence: CATSKGARGNTIYF. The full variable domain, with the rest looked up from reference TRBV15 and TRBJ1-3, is DAMVIQNPRYQVTQFGKPVTLSCSQTLNHNVMYWYQQKSSQAPKLLFHYYDKDFNNEADTPDNFQSRRPNTSFCFLDIRSPGLGDTAMYLCATSKGARGNTIYFGEGSWLTVV.

Here the CDR3 reads CAWRKWFGENEQFF. The CDR3 DNA reads TGTGCCTGGCGTAAGTGGTTCGGGGAGAATGAGCAGTTCTTC. The rearrangement uses TRBV30 and TRBJ2-1, with a weak D call TRBD2 (5 bases). The ends were cut back, 5 bases at V and 7 bases at J, with 18 bases in the middle. The CDR3 covers 14 residues. The V gene's germline CDR1 is GTSNPN and CDR2 SVGIG (reference sequence).

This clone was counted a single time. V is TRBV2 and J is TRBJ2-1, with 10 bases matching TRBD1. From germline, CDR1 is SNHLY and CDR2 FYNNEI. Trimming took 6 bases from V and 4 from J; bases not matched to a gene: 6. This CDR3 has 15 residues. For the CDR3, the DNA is TGTGCCAGCAGGGACAGGGGGGGAGGGTACAATGAGCAGTTCTTC. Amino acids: CASRDRGGGYNEQFF.

The CDR3 is CASSLFRGDQPQHF. As DNA, the CDR3 is TGTGCCAGCAGTTTATTCCGGGGGGATCAGCCCCAGCATTTT. The V call is TRBV28, the J call TRBJ1-5, with a tentative D call TRBD1 (5 bases). CDR1 is MDHEN, CDR2 SYDVKM, per germline. The CDR3 loop spans 14 amino acids. The V end was cut by 1 base, the J end by 5 bases, with 9 bases between.

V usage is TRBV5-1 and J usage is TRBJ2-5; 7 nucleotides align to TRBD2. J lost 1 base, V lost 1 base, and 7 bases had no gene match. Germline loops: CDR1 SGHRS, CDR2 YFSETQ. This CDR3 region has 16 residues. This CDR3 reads CASSLKTSSSQETQYF. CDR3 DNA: TGCGCCAGCAGCTTGAAGACTAGCTCCTCCCAAGAGACCCAGTACTTC. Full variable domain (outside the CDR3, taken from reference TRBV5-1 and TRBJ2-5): KAGVTQTPRYLIKTRGQQVTLSCSPISGHRSVSWYQQTPGQGLQFLFEYFSETQRNKGNFPGRFSGRQFSNSRSEMNVSTLELGDSALYLCASSLKTSSSQETQYFGPGTRLLVL.

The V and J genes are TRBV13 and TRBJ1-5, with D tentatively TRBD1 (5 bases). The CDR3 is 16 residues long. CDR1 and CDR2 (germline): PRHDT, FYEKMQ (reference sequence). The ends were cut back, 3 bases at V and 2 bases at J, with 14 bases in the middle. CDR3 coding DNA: TGTGCCAGCAGCTTCGGGGCATTGGGTCGCAATCAGCCCCAGCATTTT. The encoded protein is CASSFGALGRNQPQHF.

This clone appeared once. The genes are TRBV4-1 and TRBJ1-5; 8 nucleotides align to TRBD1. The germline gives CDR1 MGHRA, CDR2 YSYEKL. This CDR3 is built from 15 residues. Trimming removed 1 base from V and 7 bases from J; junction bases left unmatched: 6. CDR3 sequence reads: CASSQGTGFDQPQHF. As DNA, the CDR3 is TGCGCCAGCAGCCAAGGGACAGGGTTCGACCAGCCCCAGCATTTT.

The CDR3 is CASSLSPGLNIQYF. Written as DNA, the CDR3 is TGTGCCAGCAGTTTATCCCCGGGGCTGAACATTCAGTACTTC. This sequence joins TRBV28 and TRBJ2-4; D may be TRBD1 or TRBD2 (5 bases each). V was pared by 1 base and J by 7 bases, with 11 bases between. The CDR3 runs 14 residues. Germline V gene sequence: CDR1 MDHEN, CDR2 SYDVKM.

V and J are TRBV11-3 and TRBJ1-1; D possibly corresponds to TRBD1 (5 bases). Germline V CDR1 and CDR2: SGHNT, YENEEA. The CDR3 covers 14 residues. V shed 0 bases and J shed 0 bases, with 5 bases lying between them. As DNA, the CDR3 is TGTGCCAGCAGCTTAGAAGGGGTGAACACTGAAGCTTTCTTT. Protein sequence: CASSLEGVNTEAFF.

The CDR3, as DNA: TGTGCCAGCAGCTTACTTCTGAGGGACACTGAAGCTTTCTTT. Amino acid sequence: CASSLLLRDTEAFF. The chain combines TRBV7-2 with TRBJ1-1; D remains ambiguous. In germline, CDR1 is SGHTA, CDR2 FQGNSA. V gave up 2 bases and J gave up 3 bases, with 10 bases separating them. The CDR3 totals 14 residues. Looking up the rest from reference TRBV7-2 and TRBJ1-1 gives the full variable domain: GAGVSQSPSNKVTEKGKDVELRCDPISGHTALYWYRQSLGQGLEFLIYFQGNSAPDKSGLPSDRFSAERTGGSVSTLTIQRTQQEDSAVYLCASSLLLRDTEAFFGQGTRLTVV.